The 25 T cell receptor beta chains listed next were all sequenced from one sample in a study of neoadjuvant anti-PD-1 for oral cavity cancer. As for time point: after neoadjuvant nivolumab, at surgical resection. TCRdb keeps only in-frame clones here, not all; method: immunoSEQ multiplex PCR. In the table there are approximately 68,000 clones, roughly 90% of which are singletons. The sequencing used PBMCs, collected after nivolumab (anti-PD-1) treatment. Every receptor here comes from a person aged 35-79 years with oral cavity squamous cell carcinoma.

The chain couples TRBV6-5 to TRBJ1-5; D unresolved. Germline assignment: CDR1 MNHEY and CDR2 SVGAGI. The CDR3 sequence is 14 residues long. Trimming removed 1 base at V and 4 bases at J, with 8 bases between. The CDR3 is CASSYLPDNQPQHF. DNA of the CDR3: TGTGCCAGCAGTTACTTACCGGATAATCAGCCCCAGCATTTT.

V is TRBV28 and J is TRBJ2-4; a weak D match, TRBD2 (5 bases). The CDR3 contains 15 residues. V shed 2 bases and J shed 4 bases, with 12 bases lying between them. The germline CDR1 and CDR2 sequences are MDHEN and SYDVKM. CDR3 bases: TGTGCCAGCAGTTTACGAAGCGGATTAAAAAACATTCAGTACTTC. Its translation: CASSLRSGLKNIQYF.

The CDR3 sequence is CASQAAGATDTQYF. The CDR3 DNA sequence: TGCGCCAGCCAGGCCGCGGGGGCCACAGATACGCAGTATTTT. The J gene is TRBJ2-3, the V gene TRBV5-1; the D gene is possibly TRBD2 (7 bases). The germline V gene encodes CDR1 SGHRS and CDR2 YFSETQ. The CDR3 sequence is 14 residues long. The germline V and J ends were trimmed by 7 bases and 2 bases, with 14 bases remaining between them.

This rearrangement joins TRBV5-4 to TRBJ1-6; 8 bases agree with TRBD1. The V gene end was trimmed by 4 bases and the J gene end by 7 bases; junction bases not matched to a gene: 4. The CDR3 covers 14 residues. The germline V gene encodes CDR1 SGHNT and CDR2 YYREEE (reference sequence). The CDR3 bases are TGTGCCAGCAGCCTGGGACAGGAGAATTCACCCCTCCACTTT. Protein sequence: CASSLGQENSPLHF.

V usage is TRBV20-1 and J usage is TRBJ1-2; possibly TRBD1 for D (5 bases). V was cut by 7 bases and J by 3 bases, with 6 bases left in between. The CDR3 runs to 10 residues. CDR1 and CDR2 from the germline V gene are DFQATT and SNEGSKA (reference sequence). CDR3 amino acids: CSVGDYGYTF. CDR3 nucleotides: TGCAGTGTGGGGGACTATGGCTACACCTTC.

The V and J genes are TRBV4-1 and TRBJ1-4, with 9 bases that match TRBD1. J gave up 7 bases and V 9 bases, and 9 bases lay outside the gene matches. CDR1 MGHRA and CDR2 YSYEKL come from the germline V gene. The CDR3 loop spans 14 amino acids. CDR3 region: CASSFGQGSEKLFF. CDR3 DNA: TGCGCCAGTTCATTCGGACAGGGGTCTGAAAAACTGTTTTTT.

This rearrangement joins TRBV9 to TRBJ2-5; 11 bases align to TRBD1. The V gene end was trimmed by 0 bases and the J gene end by 4 bases; junction bases not matched to a gene: 5. CDR1 SGDLS and CDR2 YYNGEE come from the germline V gene. The CDR3 has 16 residues. The CDR3 region has the DNA TGTGCCAGCAGCGTAGGAGGGACAGGGGGGACAGAGACCCAGTACTTC. Translation gives CASSVGGTGGTETQYF.

The chain recombines TRBV6-5 with TRBJ1-6, with D possibly TRBD1 on 6 matching bases. The length of the CDR3 is 16 residues. Germline V gene data show CDR1 as MNHEY and CDR2 as SVGAGI. The germline V and J ends were trimmed by 4 bases and 9 bases, with 19 bases remaining between them. The chain's CDR3 is CASSSGGGQLSSPLHF. For the CDR3, the DNA is TGTGCCAGCAGTTCGGGCGGGGGGCAATTAAGTTCACCCCTCCACTTT.

V gene TRBV19 combines with J gene TRBJ2-5, with TRBD1 matching 11 bases. The CDR3 runs 15 residues. With 6 bases clipped from V and 7 bases from J, the junction kept 10 bases outside the gene matches. Germline V gene data show CDR1 as LNHDA and CDR2 as SQIVND (reference sequence). The CDR3: CASRSRTGGSGTQYF. CDR3 in DNA: TGTGCCAGTAGGTCTAGGACAGGGGGCTCAGGGACCCAGTACTTC.

In this sample, this clone turned up a few times. The genes are TRBV4-1 and TRBJ1-5; D gene uncertain. This CDR3 is built from 14 residues. Per germline, CDR1 MGHRA and CDR2 YSYEKL. Trimming left V 4 bases short and J 2 bases short, with 9 bases between. This chain's CDR3 is CASSRTPGNQPQHF. The CDR3 region has the DNA TGCGCCAGCAGCCGGACCCCCGGCAATCAGCCCCAGCATTTT.

The chain's CDR3 is CASSFGGGAMDTQYF. The CDR3 nucleotides are TGTGCCAGCAGCTTTGGCGGGGGGGCCATGGATACGCAGTATTTT. The J gene is TRBJ2-3, the V gene TRBV7-3; 9 positions agree with TRBD2. Germline loops: CDR1 SGHTA, CDR2 FQGTGA. Germline trimming cut 3 bases from V and 6 bases from J; bases unmatched to any gene: 7. The CDR3 has 15 amino acids.

V is TRBV4-1 and J is TRBJ1-4, with D possibly TRBD1 on 6 matching bases. With 0 bases removed from V and 5 bases from J, the gap between germline ends came to 10 bases. From germline, CDR1 is MGHRA and CDR2 YSYEKL. The length of the CDR3 is 15 residues. In nucleotides, the CDR3 is TGCGCCAGCAGCCAAGAAACAGGGACGAATGAAAAACTGTTTTTT. Protein: CASSQETGTNEKLFF.

The table lists this clone with a count of one. The chain is built from TRBV10-2 and TRBJ1-5; D uncertain. The germline CDR1 and CDR2 sequences are WSHSY and SAAADI. The CDR3 runs to 14 residues. V was clipped by 6 bases and J by 4 bases, with 13 bases between them. The CDR3 DNA is TGCGCCAGCAGGGCGGAACTCTCGAATCAGCCCCAGCATTTT. Protein product: CASRAELSNQPQHF.

In regard to this clone: The identical CDR3 is also encoded by other nucleotide sequences in the sample. This rearrangement joins TRBV10-3 to TRBJ1-5, with 9 bases aligning to TRBD1. The CDR3 covers 13 residues. Per germline, CDR1 ENHRY and CDR2 SYGVKD. J was trimmed by 5 bases and V by 4 bases; bases with no gene match: 0. CDR3 nucleotides: TGTGCCATCAGTGGGACAGGGGATCAGCCCCAGCATTTT. Translation: CAISGTGDQPQHF.

The chain joins TRBV4-1 to TRBJ2-7; 10 bases are shared with TRBD2. Germline CDR1 is MGHRA and CDR2 is YSYEKL. The V segment lost 0 bases and the J segment 5 bases; nucleotides outside the gene matches: 7. CDR3 length: 16 residues. The CDR3 sequence: CASSQDPWTSGDEQYF. For the CDR3, the DNA is TGCGCCAGCAGCCAAGATCCGTGGACTAGCGGAGACGAGCAGTACTTC.

The genes are TRBV30 and TRBJ2-7, with 9 bases that match TRBD2. The germline V gene has CDR1 GTSNPN and CDR2 SVGIG (reference sequence). The CDR3 has 22 amino acids. Trimming at V came to 2 bases and at J to 4 bases, leaving 30 bases not matched to a gene. The CDR3 bases are TGTGCCTGGAGTAACGGGGGGGCCCTAGGCTGGGCTAGCGGGGTGTTGGGGTACGAGCAGTACTTC. It specifies CAWSNGGALGWASGVLGYEQYF.

This clone was counted between two and nine times. This chain joins TRBV29-1 and TRBJ2-7, with D possibly being TRBD2 (5 bases). There are 13 residues in the CDR3. V was trimmed by 6 bases and J by 3 bases, leaving 15 bases between them. From germline, CDR1 is SQVTM and CDR2 ANQGSEA. The CDR3 spells CSVTGISDYEQYF. The CDR3 coding sequence is TGCAGCGTAACCGGGATTTCCGACTACGAGCAGTACTTC.

The chain has TRBV2 and TRBJ1-2, with D tentatively TRBD1 (6 bases). The CDR3 consists of 14 residues. Looked up from germline, CDR1 is SNHLY and CDR2 is FYNNEI. With 6 bases removed from V and 3 bases from J, the gap between germline ends came to 14 bases. The CDR3 DNA reads as TGTGCCAGCAGGGGGGGCATGGCTGACTATGGCTACACCTTC. This gives the protein CASRGGMADYGYTF.

The V and J genes are TRBV10-3 and TRBJ1-1, with 8 bases aligning to TRBD1. The CDR3 runs 14 residues. Germline assignment: CDR1 ENHRY and CDR2 SYGVKD. After removal of 6 bases from V and 1 base from J, the junction contained 4 bases not matched to a gene. The DNA of the CDR3 is TGTGCCATCAGGACCGGACAGGGGAACACTGAAGCTTTCTTT. Translation gives CAIRTGQGNTEAFF.

This sequence joins TRBV28 and TRBJ1-2; D gene uncertain. V was shortened by 8 bases and J by 5 bases, with 6 bases between the two germline ends. The CDR3 spans 10 residues. Germline CDR1 and CDR2: MDHEN and SYDVKM. CDR3 sequence reads: CASGTYGYTF. The CDR3 DNA reads TGTGCCAGCGGAACTTATGGCTACACCTTC.

The V gene is TRBV30, the J gene TRBJ1-2; D gene unclear. Germline loops: CDR1 GTSNPN, CDR2 SVGIG (reference sequence). The CDR3 contains 12 residues. Trimming removed 3 bases at V and 14 bases at J, with 19 bases between. The CDR3: CAWRRIDGAGTF. In DNA form, the CDR3 reads TGTGCCTGGAGGAGGATTGACGGTGCGGGGACCTTC.

The CDR3 bases are TGTGCCAGCAGCTTGGTAGGTAGTGGACACAATTATAACTATGGCTACACCTTC. It yields the protein CASSLVGSGHNYNYGYTF. The chain joins TRBV5-6 to TRBJ1-2; TRBD1 might be the D (5 bases). Germline values: CDR1 SGHDT, CDR2 YYEEEE. The CDR3 runs to 18 residues. Trimming took 0 bases from V and 1 from J, leaving 19 bases between them.

CDR3 sequence reads: CASSLGGWGGGRARETQYF. CDR3 DNA: TGTGCCAGCAGCTTAGGGGGCTGGGGTGGCGGGAGGGCCCGAGAGACCCAGTACTTC. The chain combines TRBV11-2 with TRBJ2-5; TRBD2 aligns across 9 bases. V shed 1 base and J 4 bases; nucleotides not matched to a gene: 16. CDR3 length equals 19 residues. Germline V gene sequence: CDR1 SGHAT, CDR2 FQNNGV.

J is TRBJ2-7 and V is TRBV27, with 8 bases matching TRBD2. Germline V gene data show CDR1 as MNHEY and CDR2 as SMNVEV (reference sequence). This CDR3 is 13 amino acids long. V lost 8 bases and J lost 4; bases outside the gene matches: 7. The CDR3 coding sequence is TGTGCCAGCTCCCGGGGGGGGTCGTACGAGCAGTACTTC. Translated, it gives CASSRGGSYEQYF.

This chain joins TRBV7-9 and TRBJ2-7; TRBD2 might be the D (5 bases). The length of the CDR3 is 15 residues. The germline V gene has CDR1 SEHNR and CDR2 FQNEAQ (reference sequence). V was cut by 1 base and J by 1 base, with 11 bases left in between. This CDR3 reads CASSLVGGKSYEQYF. CDR3 DNA: TGTGCCAGCAGCTTAGTTGGAGGAAAGTCCTACGAGCAGTACTTC.